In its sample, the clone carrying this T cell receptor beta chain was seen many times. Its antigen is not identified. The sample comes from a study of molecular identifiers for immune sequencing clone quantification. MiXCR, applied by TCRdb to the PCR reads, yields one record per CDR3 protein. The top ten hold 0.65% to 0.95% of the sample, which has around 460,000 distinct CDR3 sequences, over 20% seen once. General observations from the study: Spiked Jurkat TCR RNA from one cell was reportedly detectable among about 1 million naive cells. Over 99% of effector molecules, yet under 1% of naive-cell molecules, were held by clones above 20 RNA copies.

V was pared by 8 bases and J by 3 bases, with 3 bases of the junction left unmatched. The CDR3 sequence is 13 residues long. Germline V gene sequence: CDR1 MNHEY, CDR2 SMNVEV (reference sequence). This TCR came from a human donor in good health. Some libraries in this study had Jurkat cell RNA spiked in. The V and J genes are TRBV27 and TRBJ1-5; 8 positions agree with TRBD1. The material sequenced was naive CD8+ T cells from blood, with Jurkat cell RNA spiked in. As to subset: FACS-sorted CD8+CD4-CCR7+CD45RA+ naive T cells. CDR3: CASQTGVNQPQHF. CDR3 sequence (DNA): TGTGCCAGCCAGACAGGGGTCAATCAGCCCCAGCATTTT.